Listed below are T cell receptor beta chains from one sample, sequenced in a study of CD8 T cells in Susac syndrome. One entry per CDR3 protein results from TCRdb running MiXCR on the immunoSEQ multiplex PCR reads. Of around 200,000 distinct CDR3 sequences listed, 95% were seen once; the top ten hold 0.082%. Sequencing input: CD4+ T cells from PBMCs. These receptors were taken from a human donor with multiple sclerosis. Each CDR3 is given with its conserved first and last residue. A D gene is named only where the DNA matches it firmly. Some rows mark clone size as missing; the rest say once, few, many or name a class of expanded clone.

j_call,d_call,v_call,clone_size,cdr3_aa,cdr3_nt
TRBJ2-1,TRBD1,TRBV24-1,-,CATSAPGQGPREQFF,TGTGCCACCAGTGCCCCCGGACAGGGCCCAAGAGAGCAGTTCTTC
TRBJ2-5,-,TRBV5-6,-,CASSPRAQYF,TGTGCCAGCAGCCCGAGGGCCCAGTACTTC
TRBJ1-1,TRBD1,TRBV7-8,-,CASSLQTGWTEAFF,TGTGCCAGCAGCCTCCAGACAGGGTGGACTGAAGCTTTCTTT
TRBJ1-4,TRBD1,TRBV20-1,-,CSARTGGGEKLFF,TGCAGTGCGAGGACAGGGGGCGGTGAAAAACTGTTTTTT
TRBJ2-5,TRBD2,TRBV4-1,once,CASSAGTSGRPRETQYF,TGCGCCAGCAGCGCCGGGACTAGCGGGAGGCCAAGGGAGACCCAGTACTTC
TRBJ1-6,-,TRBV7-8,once,CASSEDVHSPLHF,TGTGCCAGCAGCGAGGACGTCCATTCACCCCTCCACTTT
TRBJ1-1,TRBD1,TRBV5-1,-,CASSSRTGRNTEAFF,TGCGCCAGCAGCTCCCGGACAGGGCGGAACACTGAAGCTTTCTTT
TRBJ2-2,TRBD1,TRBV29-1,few,CSVTSGTGNTGELFF,TGCAGCGTCACCTCCGGGACAGGCAACACCGGGGAGCTGTTTTTT
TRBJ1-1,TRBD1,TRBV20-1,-,CSARTGPGYTEAFF,TGCAGTGCCCGGACAGGCCCCGGGTACACTGAAGCTTTCTTT
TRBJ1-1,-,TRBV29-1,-,CSALGQGTEAFF,TGCAGCGCCCTGGGGCAGGGAACTGAAGCTTTCTTT
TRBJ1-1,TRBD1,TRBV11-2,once,CASSYVYRGHTEAFF,TGTGCCAGCAGCTATGTTTATAGGGGGCATACTGAAGCTTTCTTT
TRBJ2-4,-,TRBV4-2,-,CASSQEGQGVNIQYF,TGTGCCAGCAGCCAAGAGGGGCAGGGTGTCAACATTCAGTACTTC
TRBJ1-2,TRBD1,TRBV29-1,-,CSVGTGSLTGGYTF,TGCAGCGTGGGGACAGGTTCGCTAACGGGTGGCTACACCTTC
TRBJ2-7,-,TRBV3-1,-,CASSQRREQYF,TGTGCCAGCAGCCAACGGCGGGAGCAGTACTTC
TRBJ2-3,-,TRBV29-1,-,CSVEGMGTQYF,TGCAGCGTTGAGGGTATGGGTACGCAGTATTTT
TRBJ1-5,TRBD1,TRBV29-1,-,CSVTQGYSNQPQHF,TGCAGCGTGACACAGGGGTATAGCAATCAGCCCCAGCATTTT
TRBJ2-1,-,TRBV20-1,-,CSAREGWDEQFF,TGCAGTGCTAGGGAGGGGTGGGATGAGCAGTTCTTC
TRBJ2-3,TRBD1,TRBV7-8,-,CASSLALPGQGGDTQYF,TGTGCCAGCAGCTTAGCGCTTCCGGGACAGGGAGGAGATACGCAGTATTTT
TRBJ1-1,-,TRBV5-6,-,CASSLGRRETEAFF,TGTGCCAGCAGCTTGGGCAGAAGAGAAACTGAAGCTTTCTTT
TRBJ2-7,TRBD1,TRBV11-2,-,CASSSRDRGRWEQYF,TGTGCCAGCAGCTCCCGGGACAGGGGGCGATGGGAGCAGTACTTC
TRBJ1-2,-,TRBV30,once,CAWSVRSGGHGYTF,TGTGCCTGGAGTGTACGATCCGGTGGGCATGGCTACACCTTC
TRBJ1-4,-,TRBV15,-,CATSRDSVRYGEKLFF,TGTGCCACCAGCAGAGATTCGGTCCGTTACGGGGAAAAACTGTTTTTT
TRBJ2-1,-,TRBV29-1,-,CSVEPRLQHNEQFF,TGCAGCGTTGAACCGCGCTTACAGCACAATGAGCAGTTCTTC